The next 2 T cell receptor beta chains were all read from a single sample in a study of OX40 agonist ivuxolimab in advanced cancers. Method: immunoSEQ multiplex PCR; TCRdb's copy keeps in-frame clones and lacks some. The data show about 5,900 clones, with 81% seen just once and under 15% held by the top ten. The specimen was CD4+ or CD8+ T cells sorted from blood, collected in a trial of the OX40 agonist ivuxolimab. The receptor source for this set is an adult with an advanced solid tumor such as melanoma, head and neck, liver or kidney cancer.

V gene TRBV18 combines with J gene TRBJ2-7; possible D gene TRBD1, 6 bases. This CDR3 contains 12 residues. The V and J ends lost 2 bases and 7 bases respectively, with 9 bases between them. The germline gives CDR1 KGHSH, CDR2 LQKENI. The CDR3 DNA reads TGTGCCAGCTCACCATACGGGACAGAGCAGTACTTC. Residues: CASSPYGTEQYF.

The V call is TRBV27, the J call TRBJ1-2; 9 nucleotides match TRBD1. The J segment lost 8 bases and the V segment lost 5 bases, leaving 6 bases of the junction unmatched. The CDR3 covers 13 residues. Looked up from germline, CDR1 is MNHEY and CDR2 is SMNVEV (reference sequence). The CDR3 bases are TGTGCCAGCAGTGTCGGGACAGGGATAGGCTACACCTTC. It specifies CASSVGTGIGYTF.